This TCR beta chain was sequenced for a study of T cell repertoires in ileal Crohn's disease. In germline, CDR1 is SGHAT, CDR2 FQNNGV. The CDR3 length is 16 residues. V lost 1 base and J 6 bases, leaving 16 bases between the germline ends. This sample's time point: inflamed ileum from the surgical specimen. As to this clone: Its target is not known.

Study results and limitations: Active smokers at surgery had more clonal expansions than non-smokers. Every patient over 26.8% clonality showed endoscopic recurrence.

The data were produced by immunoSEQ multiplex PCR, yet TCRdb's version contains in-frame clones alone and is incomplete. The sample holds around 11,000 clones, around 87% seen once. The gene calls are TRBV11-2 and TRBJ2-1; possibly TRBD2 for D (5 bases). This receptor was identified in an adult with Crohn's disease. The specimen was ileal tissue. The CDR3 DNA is TGTGCCAGCAGCTTAGGGGCGGCTATGGGAGTCAATGAGCAGTTCTTC. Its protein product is CASSLGAAMGVNEQFF.